A single sample gave rise to the 12 T cell receptor beta chains below, sequenced in a study of CD8+CD57+ T cells in acquired aplastic anemia. The antigens these receptors bind are not known. Regarding the study as a whole: Against the total CD4+ and CD8+ pools, patient CD8+CD57+ cells had lower diversity.

Profiling of TCR beta VDJ combinations and CDR3 sequences used genomic DNA as template. TCRdb fed the reads into MiXCR, producing one record per CDR3 protein. In the table there are some 16,000 distinct CDR3 sequences, less than 45% of which are singletons. Sequencing was done on patients that had shown CD8+CD57+ cell expansion by flow cytometry. Sequenced: CD8+CD57+ T cells sorted from PBMCs. Subset reported: bead-enriched CD8+CD57+ effector memory T cells from SAA patients. The source of these receptors is a human donor with aplastic anemia.

This clonotype was seen a handful of times. The rearrangement links TRBV20-1 to TRBJ2-3; no clear D. The CDR3 sequence is 13 residues long. The V gene lost 3 bases and the J gene lost 6 bases, with 13 bases spanning the gap. CDR1 and CDR2 (germline): DFQATT, SNEGSKA (reference sequence). The CDR3 sequence is CSARFTNMDTQYF. The CDR3 DNA is TGCAGTGCTAGGTTCACCAACATGGATACGCAGTATTTT.

At least ten counts were recorded for this clonotype. This CDR3 is CASGSKSLNTEAFF. The CDR3 coding sequence is TGTGCCAGTGGATCGAAGTCCCTGAACACTGAAGCTTTCTTT. This chain joins TRBV19 and TRBJ1-1, with no clear D. V lost 8 bases, J lost 0 bases, and 13 bases lay in between. CDR1 is LNHDA and CDR2 is SQIVND in the germline V gene (reference sequence). The CDR3 is 14 amino acids.

The chain has TRBV20-1 and TRBJ1-5; D remains unclear. Germline CDR1 and CDR2: DFQATT and SNEGSKA (reference sequence). The CDR3 runs 14 residues. V was clipped by 3 bases and J by 4 bases, with 13 bases between them. DNA for the CDR3: TGCAGTGCTAGTAACACCAAAGTGAATCAGCCCCAGCATTTT. Its protein product is CSASNTKVNQPQHF.

The chain employs TRBV4-2 and TRBJ2-3; TRBD2 agrees at 9 bases. J was trimmed by 8 bases and V by 8 bases; bases with no gene match: 20. This CDR3 comprises 17 residues. Germline assignment: CDR1 LGHNA and CDR2 YNFKEQ. CDR3 region: CASFSGWHPSGMGTQYF. The CDR3 DNA sequence: TGTGCCAGCTTCAGCGGATGGCATCCTAGCGGGATGGGTACGCAGTATTTT.

There are a few counts of this clonotype. This chain connects TRBV10-1 to TRBJ2-7; 11 bases are shared with TRBD2. The V gene's germline CDR1 is WNHNN and CDR2 SYGVQD (reference sequence). V shed 4 bases, J shed 5 bases, and the junction held 4 bases outside the gene matches. This CDR3 is built from 14 residues. The CDR3 reads CASSGMTSGNEQYF. The CDR3 DNA reads TGCGCCAGCAGTGGGATGACTAGCGGGAACGAGCAGTACTTC.

CDR3 coding DNA: TGTGCCAGCAGTTTATGGCCTCGGTCAGGGGTCATCACAGATACGCAGTATTTT. Its protein is CASSLWPRSGVITDTQYF. The chain employs TRBV12-3 or TRBV12-4 and TRBJ2-3; weak D call: TRBD1 (6 bases). Deletions cut 2 bases from V and 2 bases from J, with 20 bases between. The length of the CDR3 is 18 residues.

This clonotype was counted only a few times. The chain couples TRBV20-1 to TRBJ2-7; 7 positions match TRBD1. From germline, CDR1 is DFQATT and CDR2 SNEGSKA (reference sequence). The CDR3 is 14 amino acids. V dropped 4 bases and J dropped 2; count of bases not matched to a gene: 8. CDR3 nucleotide sequence: TGCAGTGCTACCCCGGGACAGAAGGCCTACGAGCAGTACTTC. Translating gives CSATPGQKAYEQYF.

This clonotype was seen more than once but under ten times. The V gene is TRBV19, the J gene TRBJ2-7, with D unclear. The CDR3 has 14 amino acids. The germline gives CDR1 LNHDA, CDR2 SQIVND (reference sequence). The ends were cut back, 4 bases at V and 0 bases at J, with 10 bases in the middle. The CDR3 DNA follows: TGTGCCAGTAGTAAATCACGGCCCTCCTACGAGCAGTACTTC. This sequence encodes CASSKSRPSYEQYF.

In its sample, this clonotype was seen a few times. The genes are TRBV2 and TRBJ2-3; tentative D call: TRBD1 (6 bases). Trimming removed 7 bases from V and 1 base from J, with 12 bases in between. The CDR3 has 14 amino acids. CDR1 is SNHLY, CDR2 FYNNEI, per germline. The CDR3 sequence: CASKNRAGTDTQYF. CDR3 DNA: TGTGCCAGCAAGAACAGGGCTGGCACAGATACGCAGTATTTT.

The chain recombines TRBV20-1 with TRBJ2-7, with 10 positions matching TRBD2. Trimming took 6 bases from V and 0 from J; bases not matched to a gene: 8. The CDR3 runs to 15 residues. The germline CDR1 and CDR2 sequences are DFQATT and SNEGSKA (reference sequence). For the CDR3, the DNA is TGCAGTGCGGCGGGGGGACTAGCGACCTCCTACGAGCAGTACTTC. This translates into CSAAGGLATSYEQYF.

J is TRBJ2-7 and V is TRBV10-3; 8 bases map to TRBD1. Per germline, CDR1 ENHRY and CDR2 SYGVKD. The ends lost 5 bases at V and 6 bases at J; junction bases unmatched: 9. The CDR3 is 14 residues long. Here the CDR3 reads CAISPPGQVAEQYF. The DNA for the CDR3 is TGTGCCATCAGTCCACCGGGACAGGTGGCCGAGCAGTACTTC.

Comment on this clonotype: The junction differs from germline at one of its ends, possibly a read error. The chain employs TRBV15 and TRBJ2-7; TRBD1 matches at 8 bases. Germline V lookup: CDR1 LNHNV, CDR2 YYDKDF (reference sequence). CDR3 length: 15 amino acids. DNA for the CDR3: TGTGCCACCAGCAGAGACGGCAGGGGGCAAGGGGAGCAGTGCTTC. Its protein is CATSRDGRGQGEQCF.